The 32 T cell receptor beta chains below were found in one sample sequenced in a study of identifying expanded T cells in peripheral blood. Libraries were prepared by immunoSEQ multiplex PCR; TCRdb keeps only in-frame clonotypes and omits some of them. This sample yields roughly 130,000 clones, of which about 86% are seen a single time; 8% to 9% belongs to the top ten. The sequencing input was blood. The receptor set was obtained from a person between 18 and 75 years old in good health.

The J gene is TRBJ2-7, the V gene TRBV7-3, with D possibly being TRBD2 (6 bases). The V end was cut by 2 bases, the J end by 3 bases, with 20 bases between. This CDR3 has 17 amino acids. Germline V gives CDR1 SGHTA, CDR2 FQGTGA. In DNA, the CDR3 is TGTGCCAGCAGCTTATTCCGTAGGGAGGCCTATCGCTACGAGCAGTACTTC. Translated, it gives CASSLFRREAYRYEQYF.

This sequence joins TRBV5-6 and TRBJ2-3, with TRBD1 as a possible D gene (6 bases). Trimming removed 4 bases at V and 1 base at J, with 10 bases between. CDR3 length: 14 amino acids. CDR1 and CDR2 from the germline V gene are SGHDT and YYEEEE. The CDR3 nucleotides are TGTGCCAGCAGCAACCGACAGGGCACAGATACGCAGTATTTT. This encodes CASSNRQGTDTQYF. Based on the CDR3 plus reference TRBV5-6 and TRBJ2-3, the full variable domain is DAGVTQSPTHLIKTRGQQVTLRCSPKSGHDTVSWYQQALGQGPQFIFQYYEEEERQRGNFPDRFSGHQFPNYSSELNVNALLLGDSALYLCASSNRQGTDTQYFGPGTRLTVL.

The sample holds a few counts of this clone. The rearrangement joins TRBV6-1 to TRBJ2-7; no firm D call. Germline V CDR1 and CDR2: MNHNS, SASEGT. Trimming removed 3 bases from V and 4 bases from J, with 10 bases in between. CDR3 size: 13 residues. The CDR3 reads CASSESVQYEQYF. The CDR3 DNA follows: TGTGCCAGCAGTGAGTCAGTTCAATACGAGCAGTACTTC.

The chain couples TRBV10-3 to TRBJ2-3; TRBD1 or TRBD2 may be the D gene (5 bases each). Germline CDR1 and CDR2: ENHRY and SYGVKD. This CDR3 spans 13 amino acids. With 4 bases removed from V and 4 bases from J, the gap between germline ends came to 9 bases. In DNA form, the CDR3 reads TGTGCCATCAGTGTTGGGGGTGCAGATACGCAGTATTTT. Translated, it gives CAISVGGADTQYF.

The chain is built from TRBV5-6 and TRBJ1-2; D may be TRBD1 (5 bases). Germline CDR1 reads SGHDT; CDR2 reads YYEEEE. The V and J ends lost 4 bases and 6 bases respectively, with 16 bases between them. CDR3 length: 14 residues. CDR3 sequence (DNA): TGTGCCAGCAGCCCAAGCCTAAGACAGAATGGCTACACCTTC. Protein product: CASSPSLRQNGYTF.

The V call is TRBV5-1, the J call TRBJ1-4; TRBD1 might be the D (5 bases). The CDR3 contains 14 residues. V shed 0 bases and J shed 8 bases, with 11 bases lying between them. CDR1 is SGHRS, CDR2 YFSETQ, per germline. In DNA form, the CDR3 reads TGCGCCAGCAGCTTGGCCCAGGGAGGGGAAAAACTGTTTTTT. This encodes CASSLAQGGEKLFF.

This clone showed up just once. The chain combines TRBV7-2 with TRBJ1-1; weak D call: TRBD1 (5 bases). This CDR3 contains 14 residues. V lost 4 bases and J lost 0, with 9 bases in between. Germline-derived CDR1 and CDR2 are SGHTA and FQGNSA. The CDR3 DNA reads TGTGCCAGCAGCTCGGGACGGATGAACACTGAAGCTTTCTTT. This translates into CASSSGRMNTEAFF.

The chain combines TRBV5-1 with TRBJ2-7; 13 nucleotides agree with TRBD2. Trimming took 4 bases from V and 6 from J; bases not matched to a gene: 4. The germline V gene encodes CDR1 SGHRS and CDR2 YFSETQ. This CDR3 contains 14 residues. The CDR3 DNA reads as TGCGCCAGCAGCCCTACTAGCGGGAGGGCCGAGCAGTACTTC. Its translation is CASSPTSGRAEQYF.

V usage is TRBV5-1 and J usage is TRBJ2-1; 10 bases are a match to TRBD2. Germline trimming cut 2 bases from V and 9 bases from J; bases unmatched to any gene: 14. There are 17 residues in the CDR3. Per the germline V gene, CDR1 is SGHRS and CDR2 is YFSETQ. The CDR3 protein is CASSFGASGRQGGEQFF. CDR3 coding DNA: TGCGCCAGCAGCTTCGGTGCTAGCGGGAGACAAGGAGGTGAGCAGTTCTTC.

V is TRBV19 and J is TRBJ1-1; 9 bases match TRBD1. Germline CDR1 is LNHDA and CDR2 is SQIVND (reference sequence). V shed 5 bases, J shed 9 bases, and the junction held 4 bases outside the gene matches. CDR3 length: 12 residues. CDR3 in amino acids: CASSADRGQAFF. CDR3 nucleotides: TGTGCCAGTAGTGCGGACAGGGGCCAAGCTTTCTTT.

The chain joins TRBV6-4 to TRBJ1-1, with D unclear. Per the germline V gene, CDR1 is MRHNA and CDR2 is SNTAGT. This CDR3 is 14 amino acids long. Between the trimmed V and J ends, which lost 5 bases and 3 bases, there was a span of 13 bases. This chain's CDR3 is CASSYHRVYTEAFF. CDR3 DNA sequence: TGTGCCAGCAGTTATCACCGGGTCTACACTGAAGCTTTCTTT.

V usage is TRBV6-5 and J usage is TRBJ2-7; 9 bases are a match to TRBD1. CDR3 length: 14 residues. V lost 5 bases and J lost 1; bases outside the gene matches: 3. The germline V gene encodes CDR1 MNHEY and CDR2 SVGAGI. CDR3: CASSEDRGSYEQYF. The CDR3 region has the DNA TGTGCCAGCAGTGAGGACAGGGGTTCCTACGAGCAGTACTTC.

This chain links TRBV5-1 with TRBJ1-1; 9 bases fit TRBD1. The CDR3 contains 14 residues. Germline CDR1 reads SGHRS; CDR2 reads YFSETQ. The junction had 5 bases not matched to a gene; V was cut back by 4 bases and J by 4 bases. In DNA, the CDR3 is TGCGCCAGCAGCCCGGAGACAGGGGGCACTGAAGCTTTCTTT. Its protein product is CASSPETGGTEAFF.

The rearrangement joins TRBV7-2 to TRBJ1-4; 7 positions match TRBD1. CDR1 SGHTA and CDR2 FQGNSA come from the germline V gene. The CDR3 contains 14 residues. V lost 4 bases and J lost 6; bases outside the gene matches: 5. The CDR3 DNA follows: TGTGCCAGCAGCTCGAGGGGGCAGGATGAAAAACTGTTTTTT. Its protein is CASSSRGQDEKLFF.

This clone was seen once. The chain employs TRBV5-1 and TRBJ2-3; maybe TRBD1 (6 bases). This CDR3 contains 14 residues. The germline V gene encodes CDR1 SGHRS and CDR2 YFSETQ. V lost 4 bases and J 2 bases, leaving 11 bases between the germline ends. CDR3 protein: CASSAGTNTDTQYF. CDR3 sequence (DNA): TGCGCCAGCAGCGCCGGGACAAACACAGATACGCAGTATTTT.

This CDR3 reads CASSTPGTGFAFF. DNA of the CDR3: TGTGCCAGCAGCACCCCCGGGACAGGTTTCGCTTTCTTT. The chain recombines TRBV7-3 with TRBJ1-1, with 8 bases lining up with TRBD1. The CDR3 is 13 residues long. The V gene end was trimmed by 5 bases and the J gene end by 11 bases; junction bases not matched to a gene: 10. Per the germline V gene, CDR1 is SGHTA and CDR2 is FQGTGA. Full variable domain (rest looked up from reference TRBV7-3 and TRBJ1-1): GAGVSQTPSNKVTEKGKYVELRCDPISGHTALYWYRQSLGQGPEFLIYFQGTGAADDSGLPNDRFFAVRPEGSVSTLKIQRTERGDSAVYLCASSTPGTGFAFFGQGTRLTVV.

In DNA form, the CDR3 reads TGTGCCAGTAGCCCAGGGTTTACGAGCAATCAGCCCCAGCATTTT. Protein: CASSPGFTSNQPQHF. The gene calls are TRBV19 and TRBJ1-5, with D possibly matching TRBD1 (5 bases). CDR1 and CDR2 from the germline V gene are LNHDA and SQIVND (reference sequence). The CDR3 covers 15 residues. With 6 bases removed from V and 1 base from J, the gap between germline ends came to 13 bases.

The rearrangement joins TRBV6-5 to TRBJ2-2; 7 nucleotides line up with TRBD1. Germline trimming cut 6 bases from V and 5 bases from J; bases unmatched to any gene: 6. Germline CDR1 MNHEY, CDR2 SVGAGI. The CDR3 spans 14 residues. The CDR3, as DNA: TGTGCCAGCAGACCGACAGGGCCTACCGGGGAGCTGTTTTTT. It specifies CASRPTGPTGELFF.

The CDR3 reads CATSTSSPGKGKSYEQYF. CDR3 nucleotides: TGTGCCACCAGCACGTCGAGTCCCGGGAAAGGGAAATCCTACGAGCAGTACTTC. The chain recombines TRBV15 with TRBJ2-7, with a possible D match to TRBD2 (5 bases). The V gene lost 4 bases and the J gene lost 1 base, with 23 bases spanning the gap. This CDR3 has 18 amino acids. CDR1 and CDR2 from the germline V gene are LNHNV and YYDKDF (reference sequence).

The chain employs TRBV29-1 and TRBJ1-1, with D maybe TRBD1 (6 bases). Between the trimmed V and J ends, which lost 8 bases and 1 base, there was a span of 17 bases. CDR3 length: 14 residues. Germline CDR1 reads SQVTM; CDR2 reads ANQGSEA. Here the CDR3 reads CSFYYPTGNTEAFF. CDR3 bases: TGCAGCTTTTACTACCCGACAGGGAACACTGAAGCTTTCTTT.

This chain joins TRBV19 and TRBJ2-7; 9 bases map to TRBD1. There are 16 residues in the CDR3. Germline assignment: CDR1 LNHDA and CDR2 SQIVND (reference sequence). V lost 1 base to trimming and J lost 4 bases; unmatched junction nucleotides: 8. CDR3 DNA sequence: TGTGCCAGTAGTATAGGAGGACAGGGGTCAACTTACGAGCAGTACTTC. This codes for CASSIGGQGSTYEQYF. The full variable domain, its missing parts supplied by reference TRBV19 and TRBJ2-7, is DGGITQSPKYLFRKEGQNVTLSCEQNLNHDAMYWYRQDPGQGLRLIYYSQIVNDFQKGDIAEGYSVSREKKESFPLTVTSAQKNPTAFYLCASSIGGQGSTYEQYFGPGTRLTVT.

The rearrangement joins TRBV28 to TRBJ1-5; 7 bases agree with TRBD1. From germline, CDR1 is MDHEN and CDR2 SYDVKM. The CDR3 consists of 15 residues. V was clipped by 6 bases and J by 7 bases; unmatched bases: 12. Here the CDR3 reads CASSTPNRGRQPQHF. The CDR3 region has the DNA TGTGCCAGCAGCACCCCGAACAGGGGAAGGCAGCCCCAGCATTTT.

This chain connects TRBV7-2 to TRBJ2-3, with 7 bases aligning to TRBD2. The CDR3 totals 14 residues. CDR1 and CDR2 (germline): SGHTA, FQGNSA. Unmatched junction bases numbered 2, after V lost 2 bases and J lost 3 bases. The CDR3 loop reads CASSLLAETDTQYF. In DNA form, the CDR3 reads TGTGCCAGCAGCTTACTAGCGGAAACAGATACGCAGTATTTT.

The J gene is TRBJ1-2, the V gene TRBV5-1, with TRBD1 identical over 8 bases. Germline CDR1 is SGHRS and CDR2 is YFSETQ. J gave up 6 bases and V 4 bases, and 5 bases lay outside the gene matches. CDR3 length: 13 amino acids. CDR3 sequence reads: CASSATGEDGYTF. DNA of the CDR3: TGCGCCAGCAGCGCGACAGGGGAGGATGGCTACACCTTC.

The chain joins TRBV5-1 to TRBJ2-7; 9 nucleotides line up with TRBD1. V gave up 4 bases and J gave up 5 bases; unmatched junction bases: 7. Germline CDR1 SGHRS, CDR2 YFSETQ. The CDR3 spans 14 residues. The chain's CDR3 is CASSGGTGFDEQYF. CDR3 DNA: TGCGCCAGCAGCGGCGGGACAGGGTTCGACGAGCAGTACTTC.

This chain uses TRBV18 with TRBJ2-1; 14 bases map to TRBD2. V was pared by 6 bases and J by 7 bases, with 5 bases of the junction left unmatched. Germline CDR1 reads KGHSH; CDR2 reads LQKENI. CDR3 length: 15 amino acids. CDR3 residues: CASSRLAGGLNEQFF. CDR3 in DNA: TGTGCCAGCTCCCGACTAGCGGGAGGGTTGAATGAGCAGTTCTTC.

The chain recombines TRBV11-2 with TRBJ2-7, with 11 nucleotides matching TRBD2. Germline V gene sequence: CDR1 SGHAT, CDR2 FQNNGV. The J segment lost 5 bases and the V segment lost 3 bases, leaving 6 bases of the junction unmatched. The CDR3 loop spans 15 amino acids. CDR3 protein: CASSFLAGGPNEQYF. The CDR3 nucleotides read TGTGCCAGCAGCTTTTTAGCGGGAGGGCCAAACGAGCAGTACTTC.

Of note for this clone: At one end, the junction sequence differs from germline, possibly due to a read error. The chain employs TRBV19 and TRBJ2-2, with D perhaps matching TRBD1 or TRBD2 (5 bases each). Germline V gene data show CDR1 as LNHDA and CDR2 as SQIVND (reference sequence). The CDR3 runs to 12 residues. CDR3 protein: CASSIDSRDLFF. CDR3 DNA sequence: TGTGCCAGTAGTATAGATTCCAGGGACCTGTTTTTT. The full variable domain, completed using reference TRBV19 and TRBJ2-2, is DGGITQSPKYLFRKEGQNVTLSCEQNLNHDAMYWYRQDPGQGLRLIYYSQIVNDFQKGDIAEGYSVSREKKESFPLTVTSAQKNPTAFYLCASSIDSRDLFFGEGSRLTVL.

The chain recombines TRBV10-3 with TRBJ2-7; D perhaps matches TRBD1 (6 bases). CDR1 and CDR2 from the germline V gene are ENHRY and SYGVKD. V was shortened by 8 bases and J by 2 bases, with 16 bases between the two germline ends. CDR3 length: 14 residues. The CDR3 DNA is TGTGCCATCGGACGGACAGAGGCGCCCTACGAGCAGTACTTC. Protein sequence: CAIGRTEAPYEQYF.

The chain recombines TRBV2 with TRBJ1-5, with TRBD1 identical over 7 bases. This CDR3 contains 13 residues. Trimming cost V 1 base and J 6 bases; bases outside gene matches: 0. The germline V gene has CDR1 SNHLY and CDR2 FYNNEI. The CDR3 reads CASSEEGAQPQHF. CDR3 DNA: TGTGCCAGCAGTGAAGAGGGGGCTCAGCCCCAGCATTTT.

This clone has a single count. The chain links TRBV28 to TRBJ1-1; D not resolved. With 7 bases removed from V and 7 bases from J, the gap between germline ends came to 16 bases. CDR1 and CDR2 from the germline V gene are MDHEN and SYDVKM. The CDR3 consists of 13 residues. The CDR3 here is CASTNQNLNEAFF. CDR3 sequence (DNA): TGTGCCAGCACCAATCAGAACCTCAATGAAGCTTTCTTT.

The chain is built from TRBV14 and TRBJ2-5; no firm D call. The CDR3 spans 13 residues. The V gene lost 0 bases and the J gene lost 5 bases, with 7 bases spanning the gap. Germline CDR1 is SGHDN and CDR2 is FVKESK. The CDR3 protein is CASSQDQVETQYF. Here the CDR3 DNA reads TGTGCCAGCAGCCAAGATCAGGTGGAGACCCAGTACTTC.